These T cell receptor beta chains were read from a single sample in a study of blood T cell repertoires in COVID-19. Clones were sequenced by immunoSEQ multiplex PCR, and TCRdb holds only the in-frame ones, with some missing. The sample holds under 300,000 clones, roughly 87% seen once. Input material: PBMCs or T cells enriched from blood (not recorded which). The source of these receptors is a woman in her twenties or thirties who had recovered from COVID-19. Both conserved end residues are part of each CDR3. Fields, in order: CDR3 protein, CDR3 DNA, J gene, V gene, D gene, clone size. A D gene is named only where the DNA matches it firmly. Clone size, where shown, is once, few, many, or a class for clones that have expanded.

CDR3 protein: CASSLWQGKNTEAFF; CDR3 DNA: TGTGCCAGCAGTTTATGGCAGGGGAAGAACACTGAAGCTTTCTTT; J gene: TRBJ1-1; V gene: TRBV28; D gene: -; clone size: once
CDR3 protein: CASSYQATSYNEQFF; CDR3 DNA: TGTGCCAGCAGCTACCAAGCTACCTCCTACAATGAGCAGTTCTTC; J gene: TRBJ2-1; V gene: TRBV7-2; D gene: -; clone size: -
CDR3 protein: CASSQVSLAVLYEQYF; CDR3 DNA: TGCGCCAGCAGCCAAGTTAGCCTAGCGGTACTATACGAGCAGTACTTC; J gene: TRBJ2-7; V gene: TRBV4-1; D gene: TRBD2; clone size: -
CDR3 protein: CASSLSPGTGVFGYTF; CDR3 DNA: TGTGCCAGCAGTTTAAGCCCCGGGACAGGGGTGTTTGGCTACACCTTC; J gene: TRBJ1-2; V gene: TRBV27; D gene: TRBD1; clone size: -
CDR3 protein: CASSVMGSGGTDTQYF; CDR3 DNA: TGTGCCAGCAGTGTAATGGGGAGTGGGGGCACAGATACGCAGTATTTT; J gene: TRBJ2-3; V gene: TRBV2; D gene: -; clone size: -
CDR3 protein: CASSLAAAGLYGYTF; CDR3 DNA: TGTGCCAGCTCCCTGGCCGCAGCAGGCCTATATGGCTACACCTTC; J gene: TRBJ1-2; V gene: TRBV18; D gene: -; clone size: -
CDR3 protein: CASSFGETVGNTIYF; CDR3 DNA: TGCGCCAGCAGCTTCGGTGAGACAGTGGGAAACACCATATATTTT; J gene: TRBJ1-3; V gene: TRBV5-1; D gene: -; clone size: -
CDR3 protein: CASSVGQGNTEAFF; CDR3 DNA: TGTGCCAGCAGCGTGGGACAGGGGAACACTGAAGCTTTCTTT; J gene: TRBJ1-1; V gene: TRBV13; D gene: TRBD1; clone size: -
CDR3 protein: CATSETVRGANVLTF; CDR3 DNA: TGTGCCACCAGTGAAACTGTGAGGGGGGCCAACGTCCTGACTTTC; J gene: TRBJ2-6; V gene: TRBV24-1; D gene: -; clone size: -
CDR3 protein: CASSPRDRGNTEAFF; CDR3 DNA: TGTGCCAGCAGCCCCAGGGACAGGGGGAACACTGAAGCTTTCTTT; J gene: TRBJ1-1; V gene: TRBV7-9; D gene: TRBD1; clone size: -
CDR3 protein: CASSYLRTGLSYNSPLHF; CDR3 DNA: TGTGCCAGCAGTTACCTCCGGACAGGGCTCTCCTATAATTCACCCCTCCACTTT; J gene: TRBJ1-6; V gene: TRBV6-2/TRBV6-3; D gene: TRBD1; clone size: -
CDR3 protein: CATSVGLDYNEQFF; CDR3 DNA: TGTGCCACCAGTGTGGGGCTAGACTACAATGAGCAGTTCTTC; J gene: TRBJ2-1; V gene: TRBV24-1; D gene: -; clone size: -
CDR3 protein: CASSQAPDRAEGNTIYF; CDR3 DNA: TGCGCCAGCAGCCAAGCACCAGACAGGGCGGAAGGAAACACCATATATTTT; J gene: TRBJ1-3; V gene: TRBV4-3; D gene: TRBD1; clone size: -
CDR3 protein: CSLSGVEAFF; CDR3 DNA: TGCAGTCTCTCCGGGGTTGAAGCTTTCTTT; J gene: TRBJ1-1; V gene: TRBV20-1; D gene: -; clone size: -
CDR3 protein: CASTLAGEGTEAFF; CDR3 DNA: TGTGCCAGCACCCTCGCAGGGGAAGGCACTGAAGCTTTCTTT; J gene: TRBJ1-1; V gene: TRBV28; D gene: -; clone size: once
CDR3 protein: CASSSTGVGQYF; CDR3 DNA: TGTGCCAGCAGCTCCACGGGGGTGGGGCAGTACTTC; J gene: TRBJ2-7; V gene: TRBV7-2; D gene: -; clone size: once
CDR3 protein: CASSFPSGDTDTQYF; CDR3 DNA: TGCGCCAGCAGCTTCCCTAGCGGGGACACAGATACGCAGTATTTT; J gene: TRBJ2-3; V gene: TRBV5-1; D gene: TRBD2; clone size: -
CDR3 protein: CASSLVTGSWDFGYTF; CDR3 DNA: TGCGCCAGCAGCCTGGTGACAGGGTCTTGGGACTTTGGCTACACCTTC; J gene: TRBJ1-2; V gene: TRBV5-1; D gene: TRBD1; clone size: -
CDR3 protein: CASSPRSGENTGELFF; CDR3 DNA: TGTGCCAGCTCACCACGTTCCGGGGAGAACACCGGGGAGCTGTTTTTT; J gene: TRBJ2-2; V gene: TRBV18; D gene: -; clone size: few
CDR3 protein: CATSRDRGDEKLFF; CDR3 DNA: TGTGCCACCAGCAGAGATCGAGGAGATGAAAAACTGTTTTTT; J gene: TRBJ1-4; V gene: TRBV15; D gene: -; clone size: -
CDR3 protein: CASSLLLAGGPVADEQYF; CDR3 DNA: TGTGCCAGCAGTTTACTACTAGCGGGAGGGCCAGTAGCGGACGAGCAGTACTTC; J gene: TRBJ2-7; V gene: TRBV27; D gene: TRBD2; clone size: once
CDR3 protein: CASSQGEDQPQHF; CDR3 DNA: TGTGCCAGCAGCCAAGGGGAGGATCAGCCCCAGCATTTT; J gene: TRBJ1-5; V gene: TRBV3-1/TRBV3-2; D gene: -; clone size: -
CDR3 protein: CSARDLYTFF; CDR3 DNA: TGCAGTGCTAGAGATCTCTATACGTTCTTC; J gene: TRBJ2-7; V gene: TRBV20-1; D gene: -; clone size: -
CDR3 protein: CASSQHTSDVYNEQFF; CDR3 DNA: TGCGCCAGCAGCCAACATACTAGCGACGTTTACAATGAGCAGTTCTTC; J gene: TRBJ2-1; V gene: TRBV4-1; D gene: TRBD2; clone size: -
CDR3 protein: CASSLDTNYGYTF; CDR3 DNA: TGCGCCAGCAGCTTGGACACCAACTATGGCTACACCTTC; J gene: TRBJ1-2; V gene: TRBV5-1; D gene: -; clone size: -
CDR3 protein: CASSATTGSEQPQHF; CDR3 DNA: TGCGCCAGCAGCGCCACGACAGGGTCGGAACAGCCCCAGCATTTT; J gene: TRBJ1-5; V gene: TRBV5-1; D gene: TRBD1; clone size: -
CDR3 protein: CASSQDGQGNQPQHF; CDR3 DNA: TGCGCCAGCAGCCAAGATGGACAGGGAAATCAGCCCCAGCATTTT; J gene: TRBJ1-5; V gene: TRBV4-3; D gene: TRBD1; clone size: -
CDR3 protein: CASSQEPPTGYTEAFF; CDR3 DNA: TGCGCCAGCAGCCAAGAGCCCCCGACAGGGTACACTGAAGCTTTCTTT; J gene: TRBJ1-1; V gene: TRBV4-1; D gene: TRBD1; clone size: -
CDR3 protein: CSARTGDTQYF; CDR3 DNA: TGCAGTGCTAGAACGGGGGATACGCAGTATTTT; J gene: TRBJ2-3; V gene: TRBV20-1; D gene: -; clone size: -
CDR3 protein: CASRYSSGVFEQYF; CDR3 DNA: TGTGCCAGCAGATACTCTAGCGGGGTCTTCGAGCAGTACTTC; J gene: TRBJ2-7; V gene: TRBV6-5; D gene: TRBD2; clone size: -
CDR3 protein: CASSLFPVGYNEQFF; CDR3 DNA: TGTGCCAGCAGCTTATTCCCTGTCGGGTACAATGAGCAGTTCTTC; J gene: TRBJ2-1; V gene: TRBV3-1/TRBV3-2; D gene: -; clone size: -
CDR3 protein: CASSLGLDAANYGYTF; CDR3 DNA: TGTGCCAGCAGCTTGGGGCTTGACGCGGCTAACTATGGCTACACCTTC; J gene: TRBJ1-2; V gene: TRBV5-4; D gene: -; clone size: -